This TCR beta chain was profiled in a study of T cell repertoires in cytomegalovirus infection. Turning to the study itself: Carrying CMV and the relevant HLA type showed in public TCR beta signatures.

V lost 3 bases, J lost 1 base, and 10 bases stayed unmatched. The CDR3 contains 18 residues. CDR1 DFQATT and CDR2 SNEGSKA come from the germline V gene (reference sequence). TCRdb independently ran MiXCR on the reads; one entry per CDR3 protein. The sample yields hundreds of thousands of distinct CDR3 sequences, about 8.8% seen once. Study results and limitations: The ex vivo response showed dominance by HLA-C-restricted CMV-specific TCR beta clonotypes. People with CMV and the relevant HLA were identified by cumulative public TCR beta family frequency.

This clonotype was seen at least ten times. Its target is not known. The chain carries TRBV20-1 and TRBJ1-6; 9 bases line up with TRBD1. The sequence came from a human donor in good health (CMV status not recorded). Some clones in this sample may be carry-over from other donors' samples. Source material: PBMCs. The CDR3 sequence: CSARDRDRVGSYNSPLHF. The CDR3, as DNA: TGCAGTGCTAGGGATCGGGACAGGGTCGGGTCCTATAATTCACCCCTCCACTTT.